This T cell receptor (beta chain) was sequenced for a study of beta chain features in type 1 diabetes (dated by TCRdb to the late 2010s). Background on the whole study: No differences in mean age, gender distribution, total cell number or subset yield were found between patients and healthy donors. Whereas all 30 or so donors provided naive and central memory subsets, regulatory and stem cell-like memory subsets were isolated from just 8 patients and roughly 8 healthy donors. The study compared TCRB repertoires of sorted circulating CD4+ T cell subsets between recently diagnosed type 1 diabetes patients and matched healthy donors. A total of 100 million to 110 million sorted cells were examined across all samples, and a strong correlation was observed between cell number per subset and RNA yield.

After removal of 0 bases from V and 2 bases from J, the junction retains 1 base not matched to a gene. CDR1 and CDR2 are drawn from the germline V gene (reference sequence): SGHNT, YYREEE. The CDR3 covers 15 residues, taking in both the cysteine and the phenylalanine. The CDR3 DNA has 45 bases and is translated from base 1. The study at large found these results: Because cDNA rather than genomic DNA was sequenced, highly expressing activated cells could have been over-represented, although no difference in activation and CD3 levels was found between groups. Naive, central memory and regulatory TCRB repertoires appeared to be more alike among patients than among healthy donors. HLA sub-analyses involved small numbers of individuals, so any influence of HLA type on TCRB rearrangement remained unresolved. Shorter templates might have been favored by PCR, but patient and control samples were amplified and corrected together, so both groups would have been affected equally by any skew. At VDJ recombination sites, patients with type 1 diabetes made fewer insertions and deleted more nucleotides, a pattern implying thymic rearrangement abnormalities. In all four CD4+ subsets, TCRB CDR3 length was moderately but significantly shorter in type 1 diabetes patients.

A remark on this clone: Its target antigen remains unknown. No much larger clone exists at a distance of one base, and base qualities are not known.

The entire amount of isolated RNA was reverse transcribed using the High Capacity cDNA Reverse Transcription Kit, so the sequenced TCRB transcripts were expressed ones. Deep immunoSEQ sequencing was applied to naive, central memory and regulatory T cell samples, giving an average of around 3.8 million total reads per sample. After sorted cells were lysed in RLT buffer, RNA was extracted with DNase-treated RNeasy Micro or Mini kits, with the choice depending on cell number. To prevent cross-contamination, each cell subset was processed individually, whereas patient and healthy donor samples were processed jointly. The immunoSEQ multiplex PCR was used to amplify TCRB sequences from cDNA, yielding 87-bp fragments that span the CDR3 region. Sequencing of the amplicons was done on the Illumina HiSeq platform. Under the source paper's analysis protocol: Synthetic template baselines were used to correct PCR bias computationally, reads within Hamming distance 2 were collapsed, and singletons that could not be merged were discarded. Reads were aligned to IMGT to assign V, D and J genes, CDR3 length, and insertions or deletions at six rearrangement sites. Within each subset, clonotype counts were normalized to sorted cell number, and only after that were true diversity and Gini coefficients computed with the tcR R package. Repertoire sharing was quantified using the overlap coefficient calculated on TCRB nucleotide sequences. Not all clones reach the TCRdb copy of this immuneACCESS table, which keeps in-frame sequences only. Checked studies attribute under half of the gap to unresolved V genes and leave the rest unexplained. The V and J calls and clone size were taken over from that table, and D and trimming were inferred from the DNA. This sample is represented by 250,000 to 400,000 clones; 14% of them were singletons. The top ten clones comprise approximately 6.7% of the sample.

From each donor, a single peripheral blood sample of 100 to 150 mL on average was drawn into heparinised tubes. A BD FACSAria II was used to sort naive, central memory, regulatory and stem cell-like memory CD4+ T cells with a panel that included CD45RO, CCR7, CD25, CD127, CD95 and CD27. Every sorted population had a purity above 95%. PBMCs were separated immediately by Lymphoprep density gradient centrifugation and were stained directly, without being cultured. To minimize batch effects, samples were stained and sorted in pairs, one healthy donor with one patient per experiment. This clonotype was obtained from a man aged 30 to 39 in good health. Sequencing was done on a sample of central memory CD4+ T cells from blood. The chain couples TRBV5-4 to TRBJ2-2, and 7 junction bases match TRBD2. The nucleotide sequence is given as TGTGCCAGCAGCTTGGGGACTAGAAACACCGGGGAGCTGTTTTTT. Translated, this gives CASSLGTRNTGELFF.